Below, 20 T cell receptor beta chains from the same sample are listed, as sequenced in a study of cytomegalovirus exposure and HLA in healthy donors. Primers for the PCR totalled 60 Vbeta and 13 Jbeta. Sequencing was performed with immunoSEQ multiplex PCR; in TCRdb, only in-frame clones are kept and a portion is missing. Among 150,000 to 200,000 clones listed, 80% to 85% were seen once. Sequencing used PBMCs. Every receptor here comes from a girl aged 2-10 years in good health and CMV-seropositive.

The V gene is TRBV15, the J gene TRBJ1-4; 7 bases are shared with TRBD1. V lost 5 bases to trimming and J lost 4 bases; unmatched junction nucleotides: 4. Germline values: CDR1 LNHNV, CDR2 YYDKDF (reference sequence). The CDR3 extends over 14 amino acids. The CDR3 DNA follows: TGTGCCACCAGCCGGGACAGAGATAATGAAAAACTGTTTTTT. Its translation: CATSRDRDNEKLFF.

V usage is TRBV6-6 and J usage is TRBJ1-3; 8 positions match TRBD1. This CDR3 region has 15 residues. With V trimmed by 8 bases and J by 0 bases, 6 bases remained unmatched. Germline CDR1 MNHNY, CDR2 SVGAGI (reference sequence). DNA of the CDR3: TGTGCCAGCGGGACAGGCCAATCCTCTGGAAACACCATATATTTT. Protein sequence: CASGTGQSSGNTIYF.

This clone was counted only a few times. The chain couples TRBV7-2 to TRBJ1-5; maybe TRBD1 (6 bases). V was cut by 5 bases and J by 6 bases, with 17 bases left in between. CDR3 length equals 15 residues. Germline CDR1 and CDR2: SGHTA and FQGNSA. CDR3 DNA sequence: TGTGCCAGCAGCCAGGGGTGGGGAATGGGTCAGCCCCAGCATTTT. Its protein product is CASSQGWGMGQPQHF.

J is TRBJ2-3 and V is TRBV5-1; no clear D. The CDR3 loop spans 13 amino acids. Trimming pared 2 bases from V and 0 bases from J, leaving 4 bases between. Germline V gene data show CDR1 as SGHRS and CDR2 as YFSETQ. The CDR3 coding sequence is TGCGCCAGCAGCTTACATAGCACAGATACGCAGTATTTT. Translating gives CASSLHSTDTQYF.

The rearrangement links TRBV2 to TRBJ2-2; unclear D gene. The germline V and J ends were trimmed by 11 bases and 9 bases, with 16 bases remaining between them. The CDR3 loop spans 12 amino acids. The germline CDR1 and CDR2 sequences are SNHLY and FYNNEI. The CDR3 region has the DNA TGTGCCTGCAACAGCCTCCCGAGGGAGCTGTTTTTT. Encoded protein: CACNSLPRELFF.

This chain connects TRBV30 to TRBJ1-5, with 11 positions matching TRBD1. Per the germline V gene, CDR1 is GTSNPN and CDR2 is SVGIG (reference sequence). The CDR3 consists of 14 residues. V shed 3 bases, J shed 7 bases, and the junction held 5 bases outside the gene matches. The chain's CDR3 is CAWRGTGGNQPQHF. The CDR3 DNA sequence: TGTGCCTGGAGGGGGACAGGGGGAAACCAGCCCCAGCATTTT.

This clone was seen just once. The J gene is TRBJ2-2, the V gene TRBV4-1, with 8 bases identical to TRBD1. Germline CDR1 MGHRA, CDR2 YSYEKL. Trimming at V came to 3 bases and at J to 1 base, leaving 4 bases not matched to a gene. The CDR3 runs to 16 residues. In nucleotides, the CDR3 is TGCGCCAGCAGCCAGTCCGGGACAGGGAACACCGGGGAGCTGTTTTTT. Translated: CASSQSGTGNTGELFF.

The chain couples TRBV19 to TRBJ2-7; the D gene is possibly TRBD2 (6 bases). Trimming left V 3 bases short and J 2 bases short, with 11 bases between. Germline values: CDR1 LNHDA, CDR2 SQIVND (reference sequence). The CDR3 loop spans 14 amino acids. The CDR3 nucleotides read TGTGCCAGTAGTATGAATCCGGGGGCCTACGAGCAGTACTTC. Its translation: CASSMNPGAYEQYF. The full variable domain, in which reference TRBV19 and TRBJ2-7 provide the parts outside the CDR3, is DGGITQSPKYLFRKEGQNVTLSCEQNLNHDAMYWYRQDPGQGLRLIYYSQIVNDFQKGDIAEGYSVSREKKESFPLTVTSAQKNPTAFYLCASSMNPGAYEQYFGPGTRLTVT.

V and J are TRBV29-1 and TRBJ1-2; D is undetermined. Germline V gives CDR1 SQVTM, CDR2 ANQGSEA. This CDR3 has 12 amino acids. The CDR3 protein is CSGETRYYGYTF. The CDR3 DNA is TGCAGTGGGGAGACTAGGTACTATGGCTACACCTTC.

This clone was observed a single time. The chain has TRBV19 and TRBJ1-5; TRBD1 matches 7 bases. V gave up 5 bases and J gave up 6 bases; unmatched junction bases: 7. CDR1 and CDR2 (germline): LNHDA, SQIVND (reference sequence). This CDR3 contains 14 residues. The CDR3 DNA follows: TGTGCCAGTAGTCCGACAGGGTCAAGTCAGCCCCAGCATTTT. Protein sequence: CASSPTGSSQPQHF.

The genes are TRBV28 and TRBJ1-2; 9 nucleotides line up with TRBD1. Per germline, CDR1 MDHEN and CDR2 SYDVKM. CDR3 length: 16 residues. J lost 1 base, V lost 4 bases, and 7 bases had no gene match. The CDR3: CASSSHRGRGNYGYTF. As DNA, the CDR3 is TGTGCCAGCAGTTCCCACAGGGGGCGGGGTAACTATGGCTACACCTTC.

The genes are TRBV27 and TRBJ2-5, with 14 bases aligning to TRBD2. Germline CDR1 MNHEY, CDR2 SMNVEV (reference sequence). J gave up 5 bases and V 8 bases, and 7 bases lay outside the gene matches. CDR3 size: 15 residues. The DNA for the CDR3 is TGTGCCAGCGGGACTAGCGGGAGATATATCGAGACCCAGTACTTC. Amino acids: CASGTSGRYIETQYF.

The genes are TRBV5-1 and TRBJ2-5; 7 bases fit TRBD2. In germline, CDR1 is SGHRS, CDR2 YFSETQ. With V trimmed by 4 bases and J by 3 bases, 6 bases remained unmatched. This CDR3 contains 14 residues. CDR3 protein: CASSPGAGEETQYF. CDR3 DNA sequence: TGCGCCAGCAGCCCTGGGGCGGGAGAAGAGACCCAGTACTTC.

The chain carries TRBV4-1 and TRBJ2-5; TRBD2 aligns across 9 bases. The CDR3 is 18 residues long. The trim removed 3 bases at V and 5 bases at J, leaving 16 bases unmatched. Germline CDR1 MGHRA, CDR2 YSYEKL. The DNA of the CDR3 is TGCGCCAGCAGCCAGTTACATGGATTAGCGGGAGTTGGCGAGACCCAGTACTTC. Protein product: CASSQLHGLAGVGETQYF.

The chain combines TRBV9 with TRBJ1-5, with a weak D call TRBD1 (6 bases). This CDR3 contains 14 residues. Looked up from germline, CDR1 is SGDLS and CDR2 is YYNGEE. The ends were cut back, 4 bases at V and 3 bases at J, with 11 bases in the middle. Here the CDR3 DNA reads TGTGCCAGCAGCTCCGGACAGCTCAATCAGCCCCAGCATTTT. Its protein is CASSSGQLNQPQHF.

The chain is built from TRBV27 and TRBJ2-2; D may be TRBD2 (5 bases). The V and J ends lost 8 bases and 3 bases respectively, with 10 bases between them. Germline CDR1 is MNHEY and CDR2 is SMNVEV (reference sequence). The length of the CDR3 is 13 residues. The chain's CDR3 is CASRGPYTGELFF. DNA of the CDR3: TGTGCCAGCCGAGGGCCTTACACCGGGGAGCTGTTTTTT.

CDR3 sequence: CAWSAMIGQGSNQPQHF. CDR3 nucleotide sequence: TGTGCCTGGAGTGCGATGATAGGGCAGGGAAGCAATCAGCCCCAGCATTTT. The chain uses TRBV30 and TRBJ1-5; possible D gene TRBD1, 5 bases. Per the germline V gene, CDR1 is GTSNPN and CDR2 is SVGIG (reference sequence). The CDR3 consists of 17 residues. Trimming cost V 1 base and J 1 base, with 17 bases left between them. The whole variable domain, remainder taken from reference TRBV30 and TRBJ1-5, is SQTIHQWPATLVQPVGSPLSLECTVEGTSNPNLYWYRQAAGRGLQLLFYSVGIGQISSEVPQNLSASRPQDRQFILSSKKLLLSDSGFYLCAWSAMIGQGSNQPQHFGDGTRLSIL.

About this clone: Additional DNA sequences in this sample encode the identical CDR3. This chain joins TRBV7-3 and TRBJ2-3; TRBD1 is a possible D gene (6 bases). This CDR3 comprises 15 residues. Trimming removed 0 bases from V and 0 bases from J, with 7 bases in between. From germline, CDR1 is SGHTA and CDR2 FQGTGA. CDR3 sequence (DNA): TGTGCCAGCAGCTTAACAGGGGGTAGCACAGATACGCAGTATTTT. It codes for CASSLTGGSTDTQYF.

The chain carries TRBV19 and TRBJ1-1; no clear D. The ends were cut back, 8 bases at V and 0 bases at J, with 13 bases in the middle. The CDR3 is made up of 14 amino acids. Germline assignment: CDR1 LNHDA and CDR2 SQIVND (reference sequence). In nucleotides, the CDR3 is TGTGCCAGTCTCGGGAAAGAAGTGAACACTGAAGCTTTCTTT. Residues: CASLGKEVNTEAFF.

The chain is built from TRBV7-2 and TRBJ2-2; possible D gene TRBD2, 5 bases. From germline, CDR1 is SGHTA and CDR2 FQGNSA. This CDR3 contains 16 residues. V lost 2 bases, J lost 4 bases, and 14 bases lay in between. This CDR3 is CASSLSVGASTGELFF. The CDR3 DNA is TGTGCCAGCAGCTTATCAGTGGGAGCGAGCACCGGGGAGCTGTTTTTT.